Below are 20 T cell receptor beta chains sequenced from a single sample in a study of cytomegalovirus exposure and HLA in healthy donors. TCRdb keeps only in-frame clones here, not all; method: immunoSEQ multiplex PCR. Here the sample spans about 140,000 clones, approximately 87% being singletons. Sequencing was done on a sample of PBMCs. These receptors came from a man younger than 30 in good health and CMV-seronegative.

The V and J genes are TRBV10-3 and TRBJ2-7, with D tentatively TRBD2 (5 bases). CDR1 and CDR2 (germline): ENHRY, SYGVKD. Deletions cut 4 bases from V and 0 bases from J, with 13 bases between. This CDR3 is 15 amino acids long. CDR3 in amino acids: CAISGFLSGSYEQYF. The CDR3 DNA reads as TGTGCCATCAGTGGGTTTTTAAGCGGCTCCTACGAGCAGTACTTC.

CDR3 region: CASSSDLAGTGETQYF. CDR3 DNA sequence: TGTGCCAGCAGCTCGGATCTAGCGGGGACGGGAGAGACCCAGTACTTC. The chain links TRBV7-8 to TRBJ2-5, with TRBD2 matching over 9 bases. The CDR3 runs to 16 residues. Losses at the gene ends were 4 bases for V and 4 bases for J; bases not matched to a gene: 10. Germline CDR1 reads SGHVS; CDR2 reads FQNEAQ.

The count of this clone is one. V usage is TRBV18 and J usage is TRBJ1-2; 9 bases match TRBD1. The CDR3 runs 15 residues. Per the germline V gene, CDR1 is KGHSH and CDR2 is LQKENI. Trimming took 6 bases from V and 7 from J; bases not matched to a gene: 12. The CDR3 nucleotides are TGTGCCAGCTCGGAACCGGGACAGGGAGTGTCTGGCTACACCTTC. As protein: CASSEPGQGVSGYTF.

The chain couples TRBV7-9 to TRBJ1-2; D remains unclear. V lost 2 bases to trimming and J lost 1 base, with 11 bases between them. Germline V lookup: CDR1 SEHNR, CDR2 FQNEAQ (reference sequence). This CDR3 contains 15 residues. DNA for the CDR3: TGTGCCAGCAGCTTACACTCCGGGGATAACTATGGCTACACCTTC. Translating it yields CASSLHSGDNYGYTF.

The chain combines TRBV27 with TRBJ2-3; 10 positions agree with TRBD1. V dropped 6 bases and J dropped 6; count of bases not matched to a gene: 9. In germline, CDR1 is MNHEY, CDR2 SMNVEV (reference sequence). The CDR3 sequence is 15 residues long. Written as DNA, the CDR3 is TGTGCCAGCAGATATCCGGGACAGGGGCCCGATACGCAGTATTTT. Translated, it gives CASRYPGQGPDTQYF.

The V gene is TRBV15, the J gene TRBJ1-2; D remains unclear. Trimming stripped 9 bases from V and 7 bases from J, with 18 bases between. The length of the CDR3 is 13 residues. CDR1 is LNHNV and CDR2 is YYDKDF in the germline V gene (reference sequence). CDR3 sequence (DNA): TGTGCCACTACGAAGACCGGGGTCGGTGGCTACACCTTC. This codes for CATTKTGVGGYTF.

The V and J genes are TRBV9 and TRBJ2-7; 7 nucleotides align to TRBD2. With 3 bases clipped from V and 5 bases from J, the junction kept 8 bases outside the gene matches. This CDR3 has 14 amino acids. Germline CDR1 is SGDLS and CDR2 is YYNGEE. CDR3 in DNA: TGTGCCAGCAGCGGAAGACTAGCCGGAAACGAGCAGTACTTC. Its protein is CASSGRLAGNEQYF.

The DNA for the CDR3 is TGTGCCAGCAGCTTGGGAGCGACAGGGGGCGGTGGCTACACCTTC. Translation: CASSLGATGGGGYTF. The rearrangement uses TRBV5-5 and TRBJ1-2; 10 bases are a match to TRBD1. This CDR3 comprises 15 residues. Per germline, CDR1 SGHKS and CDR2 YYEKEE (reference sequence). J was trimmed by 7 bases and V by 0 bases; bases with no gene match: 6.

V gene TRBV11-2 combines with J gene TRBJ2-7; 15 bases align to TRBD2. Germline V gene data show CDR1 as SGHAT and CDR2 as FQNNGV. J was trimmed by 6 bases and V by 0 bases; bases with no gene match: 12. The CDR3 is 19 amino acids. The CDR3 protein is CASSLDPGLAGGPVLEQYF. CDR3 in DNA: TGTGCCAGCAGCTTAGATCCCGGACTAGCGGGAGGGCCCGTCCTCGAGCAGTACTTC.

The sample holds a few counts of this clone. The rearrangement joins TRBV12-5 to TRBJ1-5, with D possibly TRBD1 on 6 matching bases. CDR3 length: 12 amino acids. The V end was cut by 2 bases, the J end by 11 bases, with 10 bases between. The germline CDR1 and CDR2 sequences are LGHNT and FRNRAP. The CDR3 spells CASGLLGGAQHF. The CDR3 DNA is TGTGCTAGTGGTTTGCTTGGGGGCGCCCAGCATTTT.

This chain's CDR3 is CSVEGSRDYEQYF. In DNA form, the CDR3 reads TGCAGCGTTGAAGGGTCCAGGGACTACGAGCAGTACTTC. V gene TRBV29-1 combines with J gene TRBJ2-7; possible D gene TRBD1, 5 bases. V dropped 1 base and J dropped 3 bases, with 10 bases sitting between them. CDR1 SQVTM and CDR2 ANQGSEA come from the germline V gene. The CDR3 has 13 residues.

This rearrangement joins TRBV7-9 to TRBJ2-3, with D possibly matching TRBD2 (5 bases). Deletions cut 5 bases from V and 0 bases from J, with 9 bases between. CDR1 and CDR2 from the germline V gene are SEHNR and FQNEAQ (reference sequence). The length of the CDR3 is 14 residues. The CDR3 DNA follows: TGTGCCAGCAGCCACGGAGGCAGCACAGATACGCAGTATTTT. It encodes CASSHGGSTDTQYF.

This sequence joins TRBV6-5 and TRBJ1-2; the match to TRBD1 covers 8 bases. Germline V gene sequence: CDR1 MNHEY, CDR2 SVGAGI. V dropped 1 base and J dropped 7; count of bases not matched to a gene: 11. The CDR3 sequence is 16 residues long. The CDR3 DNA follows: TGTGCCAGCAGTTACTACTCGGTACAGGGGGGTCGTGGCTACACCTTC. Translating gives CASSYYSVQGGRGYTF.

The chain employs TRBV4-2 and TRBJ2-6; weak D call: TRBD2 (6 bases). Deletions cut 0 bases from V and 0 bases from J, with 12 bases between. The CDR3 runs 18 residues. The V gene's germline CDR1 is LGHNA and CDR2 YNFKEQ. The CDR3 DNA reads TGTGCCAGCAGCCAAGATATGGAGGGAAGCTCTGGGGCCAACGTCCTGACTTTC. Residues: CASSQDMEGSSGANVLTF.

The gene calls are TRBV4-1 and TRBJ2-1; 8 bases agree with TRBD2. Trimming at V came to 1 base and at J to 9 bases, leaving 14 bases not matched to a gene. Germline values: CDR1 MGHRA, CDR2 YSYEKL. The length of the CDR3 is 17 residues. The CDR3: CASSQAILAVRGSEQFF. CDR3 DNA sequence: TGCGCCAGCAGCCAAGCTATACTAGCGGTACGGGGTAGTGAGCAGTTCTTC.

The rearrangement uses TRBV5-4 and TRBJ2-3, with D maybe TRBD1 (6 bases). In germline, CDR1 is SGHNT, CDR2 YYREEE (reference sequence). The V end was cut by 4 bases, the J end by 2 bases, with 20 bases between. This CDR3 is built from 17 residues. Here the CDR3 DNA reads TGTGCCAGCAGCACCGGGACACGGGCTAGGGACACAGATACGCAGTATTTT. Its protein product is CASSTGTRARDTDTQYF.

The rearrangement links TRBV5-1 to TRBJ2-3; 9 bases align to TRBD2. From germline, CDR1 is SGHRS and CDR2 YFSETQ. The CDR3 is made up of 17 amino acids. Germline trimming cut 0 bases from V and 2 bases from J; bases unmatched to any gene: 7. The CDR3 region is CASSLAGSGGFTDTQYF. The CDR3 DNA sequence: TGCGCCAGCAGCTTGGCTGGTAGCGGGGGCTTCACAGATACGCAGTATTTT. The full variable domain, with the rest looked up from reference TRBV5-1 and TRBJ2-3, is KAGVTQTPRYLIKTRGQQVTLSCSPISGHRSVSWYQQTPGQGLQFLFEYFSETQRNKGNFPGRFSGRQFSNSRSEMNVSTLELGDSALYLCASSLAGSGGFTDTQYFGPGTRLTVL.

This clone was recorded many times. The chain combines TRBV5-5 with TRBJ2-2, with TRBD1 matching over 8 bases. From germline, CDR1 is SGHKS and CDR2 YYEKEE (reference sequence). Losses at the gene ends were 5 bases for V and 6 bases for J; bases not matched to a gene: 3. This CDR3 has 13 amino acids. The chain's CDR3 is CASSTGGPGELFF. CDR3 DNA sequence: TGTGCCAGCAGTACAGGGGGTCCCGGGGAGCTGTTTTTT. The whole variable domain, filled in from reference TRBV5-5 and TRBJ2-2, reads DAGVTQSPTHLIKTRGQQVTLRCSPISGHKSVSWYQQVLGQGPQFIFQYYEKEERGRGNFPDRFSARQFPNYSSELNVNALLLGDSALYLCASSTGGPGELFFGEGSRLTVL.

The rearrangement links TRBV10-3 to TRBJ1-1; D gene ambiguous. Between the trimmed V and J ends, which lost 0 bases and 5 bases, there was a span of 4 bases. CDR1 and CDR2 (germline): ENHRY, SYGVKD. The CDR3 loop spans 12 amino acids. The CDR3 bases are TGTGCCATCAGTGAGTCGACTACTGAAGCTTTCTTT. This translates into CAISESTTEAFF.

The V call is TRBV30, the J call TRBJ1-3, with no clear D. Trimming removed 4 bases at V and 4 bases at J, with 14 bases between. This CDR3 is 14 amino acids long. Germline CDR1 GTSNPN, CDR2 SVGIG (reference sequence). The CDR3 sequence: CAWKDVAGGNTIYF. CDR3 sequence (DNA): TGTGCCTGGAAGGACGTGGCGGGCGGAAACACCATATATTTT.